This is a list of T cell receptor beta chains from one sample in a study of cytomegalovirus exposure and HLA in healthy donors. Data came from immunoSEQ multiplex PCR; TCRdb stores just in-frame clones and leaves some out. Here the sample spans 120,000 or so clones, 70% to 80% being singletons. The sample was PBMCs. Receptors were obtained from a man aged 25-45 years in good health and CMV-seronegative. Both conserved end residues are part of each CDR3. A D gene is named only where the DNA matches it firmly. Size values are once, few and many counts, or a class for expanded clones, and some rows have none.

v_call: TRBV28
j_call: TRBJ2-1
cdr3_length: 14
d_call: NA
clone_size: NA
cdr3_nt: TGTGCCAGCAGTTTCCCCAATCAGGCAGCCAGGCAGTTCTTC
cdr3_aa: CASSFPNQAARQFF

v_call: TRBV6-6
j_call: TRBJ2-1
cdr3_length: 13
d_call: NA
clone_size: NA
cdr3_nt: TGTGCCAGCAGCTCTGACAGAAGCAATGAGCAGTTCTTC
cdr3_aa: CASSSDRSNEQFF

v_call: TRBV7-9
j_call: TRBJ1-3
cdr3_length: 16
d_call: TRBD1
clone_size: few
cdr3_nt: TGTGCCAGCAGTTCCAATCTTCGGACAGGGAGAAACACCATATATTTT
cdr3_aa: CASSSNLRTGRNTIYF

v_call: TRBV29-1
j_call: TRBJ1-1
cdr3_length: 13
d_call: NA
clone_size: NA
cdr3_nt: TGCAGCGTTGGCCTAGAAGTGAACACTGAAGCTTTCTTT
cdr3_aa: CSVGLEVNTEAFF

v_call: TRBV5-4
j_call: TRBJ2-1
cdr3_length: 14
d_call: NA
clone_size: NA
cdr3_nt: TGTGCCAGCAGCTCTACAACAGGGACGCGTGAGCAGTTCTTC
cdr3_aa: CASSSTTGTREQFF

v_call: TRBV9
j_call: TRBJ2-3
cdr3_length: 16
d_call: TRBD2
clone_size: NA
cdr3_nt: TGTGCCAGCAGCATGGGACTAGCGGGAGGGATAGATACGCAGTATTTT
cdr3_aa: CASSMGLAGGIDTQYF

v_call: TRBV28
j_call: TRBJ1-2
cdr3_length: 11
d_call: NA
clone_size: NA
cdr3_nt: TGTGCCAGCGGACAGACCTATGGCTACACCTTC
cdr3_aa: CASGQTYGYTF

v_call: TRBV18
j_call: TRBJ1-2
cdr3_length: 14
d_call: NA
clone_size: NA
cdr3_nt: TGTGCCAGCTCACCACTACCCGAGAGCTATGGCTACACCTTC
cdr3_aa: CASSPLPESYGYTF

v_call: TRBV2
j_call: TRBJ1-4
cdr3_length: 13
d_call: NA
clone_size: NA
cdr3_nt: TGTGCCAGCAGTGGGGGCTTAAATGAAAAACTGTTTTTT
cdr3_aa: CASSGGLNEKLFF

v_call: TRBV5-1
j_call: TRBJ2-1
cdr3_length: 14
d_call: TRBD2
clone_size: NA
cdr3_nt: TGCGCCAGCAGCTTGGGGACTAGCAACAATGAGCAGTTCTTC
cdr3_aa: CASSLGTSNNEQFF

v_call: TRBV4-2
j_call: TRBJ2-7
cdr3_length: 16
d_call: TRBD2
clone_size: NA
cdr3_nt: TGTGCCAGCAGCCATCCCACGGGAGGGCCTGACCTCGAGCAGTACTTC
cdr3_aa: CASSHPTGGPDLEQYF

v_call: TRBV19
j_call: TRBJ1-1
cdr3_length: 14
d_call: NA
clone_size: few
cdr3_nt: TGTGCCAGTAGTAGGGACTTCGTAAACACTGAAGCTTTCTTT
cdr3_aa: CASSRDFVNTEAFF

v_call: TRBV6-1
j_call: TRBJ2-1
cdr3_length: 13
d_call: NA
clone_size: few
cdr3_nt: TGTGCCAGCAGTGTGGGGGCAGGGACTGAGCAGTTCTTC
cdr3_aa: CASSVGAGTEQFF

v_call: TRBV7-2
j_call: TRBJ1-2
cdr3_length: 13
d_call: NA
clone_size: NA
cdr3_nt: TGTGCCAGCAGCCTCGGAGTCGACCGCGGCTACACCTTC
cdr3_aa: CASSLGVDRGYTF

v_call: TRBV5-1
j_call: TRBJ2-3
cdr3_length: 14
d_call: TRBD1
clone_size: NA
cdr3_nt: TGCGCCAGCAGCCGCGGACAGGGCACAGATACGCAGTATTTT
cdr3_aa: CASSRGQGTDTQYF

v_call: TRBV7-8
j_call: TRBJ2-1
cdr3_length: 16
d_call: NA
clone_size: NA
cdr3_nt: TGTGCCAGCAGCTTAGGGCAGGGGCGTCCGATTAATGAGCAGTTCTTC
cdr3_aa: CASSLGQGRPINEQFF

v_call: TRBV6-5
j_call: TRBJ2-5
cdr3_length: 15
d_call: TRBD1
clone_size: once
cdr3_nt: TGTGCCAGCAGCCACGGGGACAGGTACCTCGAGACCCAGTACTTC
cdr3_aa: CASSHGDRYLETQYF

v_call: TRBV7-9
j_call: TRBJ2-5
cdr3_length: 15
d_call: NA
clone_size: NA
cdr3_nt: TGTGCCAGCAGCGGCCAGGTAGACAGCTATACAACCCAGTACTTC
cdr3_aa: CASSGQVDSYTTQYF

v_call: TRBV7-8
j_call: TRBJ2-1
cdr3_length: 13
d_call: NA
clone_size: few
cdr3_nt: TGTGCCAGCAGCACCCTACTTCAGGGGGAGCAGTTCTTC
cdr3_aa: CASSTLLQGEQFF

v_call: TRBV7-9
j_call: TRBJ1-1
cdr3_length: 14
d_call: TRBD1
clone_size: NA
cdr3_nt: TGTGCCAGCAGCCGGGGACAGATGAACACTGAAGCTTTCTTT
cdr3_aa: CASSRGQMNTEAFF

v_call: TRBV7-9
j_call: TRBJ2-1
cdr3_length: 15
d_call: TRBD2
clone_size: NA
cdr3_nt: TGTGCCAGCAGCTTACTAGCGGGAGGTTTCGATGAGCAGTTCTTC
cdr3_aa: CASSLLAGGFDEQFF

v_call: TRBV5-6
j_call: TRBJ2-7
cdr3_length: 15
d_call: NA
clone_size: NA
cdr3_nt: TGTGCCAGCAGCTTCCTTCTAACAGGGTCCTACGAGCAGTACTTC
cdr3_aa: CASSFLLTGSYEQYF

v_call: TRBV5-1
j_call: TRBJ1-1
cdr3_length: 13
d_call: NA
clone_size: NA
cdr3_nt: TGCGCCAGCAGCCCTAACACAGTCACTGAAGCTTTCTTT
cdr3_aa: CASSPNTVTEAFF

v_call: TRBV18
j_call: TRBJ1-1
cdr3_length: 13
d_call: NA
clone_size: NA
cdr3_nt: TGTGCCAGCTCATCGACGAGAGGTGTTGGTGCTTTCTTT
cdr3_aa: CASSSTRGVGAFF

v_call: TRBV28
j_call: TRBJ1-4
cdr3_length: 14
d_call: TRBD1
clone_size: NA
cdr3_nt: TGTGCCAGCAGTTCCCGGGACAGTAATGAAAAACTGTTTTTT
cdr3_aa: CASSSRDSNEKLFF

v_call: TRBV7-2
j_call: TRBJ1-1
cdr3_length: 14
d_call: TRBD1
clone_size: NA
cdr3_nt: TGTGCCAGCAGCGGACAGGGGGGGAACACTGAAGCTTTCTTT
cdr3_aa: CASSGQGGNTEAFF

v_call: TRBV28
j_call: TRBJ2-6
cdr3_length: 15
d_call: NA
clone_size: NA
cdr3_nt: TGTGCCAGCAGACCTACAGGCTCTGGGGCCAACGTCCTGACTTTC
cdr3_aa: CASRPTGSGANVLTF

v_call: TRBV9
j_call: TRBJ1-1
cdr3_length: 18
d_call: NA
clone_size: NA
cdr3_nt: TGTGCCAGCACCCTTCTCCCTGACTCAGGGTTGGGAGGGACTGAAGCTTTCTTT
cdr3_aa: CASTLLPDSGLGGTEAFF

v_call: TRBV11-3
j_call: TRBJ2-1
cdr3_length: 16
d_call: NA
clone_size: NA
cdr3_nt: TGTGCCAGCAGTTACAGCGGGCCGAGCTCCTACAATGAGCAGTTCTTC
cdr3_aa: CASSYSGPSSYNEQFF

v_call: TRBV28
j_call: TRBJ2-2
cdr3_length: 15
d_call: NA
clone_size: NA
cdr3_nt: TGTGCCAGCAGTTTTAGGGGCAAAGGGACCGGGGAGCTGTTTTTT
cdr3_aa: CASSFRGKGTGELFF

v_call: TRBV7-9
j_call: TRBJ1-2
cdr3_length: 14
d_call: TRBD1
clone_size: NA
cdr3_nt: TGTGCCAGCAGCCGGACAGGGATGAACTATGGCTACTCCTTC
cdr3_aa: CASSRTGMNYGYSF

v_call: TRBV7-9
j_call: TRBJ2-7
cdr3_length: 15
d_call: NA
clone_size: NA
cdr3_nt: TGTGCCAGCAGTCAGGGTCATTCTAGCTCCTACGAGCAGTACTTC
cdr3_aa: CASSQGHSSSYEQYF

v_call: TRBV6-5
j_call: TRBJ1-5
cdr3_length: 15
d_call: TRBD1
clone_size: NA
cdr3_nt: TGTGCCAGCAGTCCGGGACAGGGGGGCAATCAGCCCCAGCATTTT
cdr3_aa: CASSPGQGGNQPQHF